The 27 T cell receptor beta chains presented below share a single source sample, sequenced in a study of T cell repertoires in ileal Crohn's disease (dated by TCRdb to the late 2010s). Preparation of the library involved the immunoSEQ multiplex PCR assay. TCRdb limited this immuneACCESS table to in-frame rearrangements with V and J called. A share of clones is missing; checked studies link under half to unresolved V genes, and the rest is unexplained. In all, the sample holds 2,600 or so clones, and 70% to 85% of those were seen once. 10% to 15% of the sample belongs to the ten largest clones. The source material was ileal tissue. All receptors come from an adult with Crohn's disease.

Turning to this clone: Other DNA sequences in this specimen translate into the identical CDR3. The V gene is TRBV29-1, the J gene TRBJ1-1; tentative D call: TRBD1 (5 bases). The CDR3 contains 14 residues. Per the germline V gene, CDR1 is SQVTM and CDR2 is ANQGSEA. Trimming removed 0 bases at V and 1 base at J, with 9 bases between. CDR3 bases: TGCAGCGTTGAAGATCGGAGGGGGAACACTGAAGCTTTCTTT. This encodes CSVEDRRGNTEAFF.

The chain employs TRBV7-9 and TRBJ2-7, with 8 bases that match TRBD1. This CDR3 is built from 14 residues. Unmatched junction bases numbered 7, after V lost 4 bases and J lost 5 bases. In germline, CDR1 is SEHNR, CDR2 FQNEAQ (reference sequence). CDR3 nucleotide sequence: TGTGCCAGCAGCTCAGTTCAGGGGGCGGACGAGCAGTACTTC. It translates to CASSSVQGADEQYF.

CDR3 nucleotide sequence: TGTGCCAGCAGCTTAGTCCCTGCGACAGGGTATGGCTACACCTTC. Amino acid sequence: CASSLVPATGYGYTF. V gene TRBV7-9 combines with J gene TRBJ1-2, with 7 positions matching TRBD1. Unmatched junction bases numbered 7, after V lost 1 base and J lost 5 bases. The CDR3 is 15 residues long. CDR1 is SEHNR, CDR2 FQNEAQ, per germline (reference sequence).

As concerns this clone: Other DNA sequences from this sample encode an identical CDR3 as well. The CDR3 here is CASSPGTGGTDTQYF. The CDR3 DNA sequence: TGTGCCAGCAGCCCCGGGACAGGGGGCACAGATACGCAGTATTTT. The V call is TRBV7-6, the J call TRBJ2-3, with 10 bases fitting TRBD1. V lost 5 bases, J lost 1 base, and 3 bases stayed unmatched. Germline V gene lookup returns CDR1 SGHVS and CDR2 FNYEAQ. The CDR3 length is 15 residues.

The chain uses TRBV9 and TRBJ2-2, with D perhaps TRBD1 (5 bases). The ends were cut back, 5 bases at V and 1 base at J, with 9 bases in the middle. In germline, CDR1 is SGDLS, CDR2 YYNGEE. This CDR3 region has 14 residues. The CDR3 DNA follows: TGTGCCAGCAGAACAACAGGGAACACCGGGGAGCTGTTTTTT. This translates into CASRTTGNTGELFF.

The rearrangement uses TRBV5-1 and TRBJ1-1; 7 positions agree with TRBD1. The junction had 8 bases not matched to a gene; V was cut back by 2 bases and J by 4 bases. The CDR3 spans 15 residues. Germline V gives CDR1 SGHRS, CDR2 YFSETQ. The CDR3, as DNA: TGCGCCAGCAGCTTTTCGGTAGGGGGCCTCACTGAAGCTTTCTTT. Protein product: CASSFSVGGLTEAFF.

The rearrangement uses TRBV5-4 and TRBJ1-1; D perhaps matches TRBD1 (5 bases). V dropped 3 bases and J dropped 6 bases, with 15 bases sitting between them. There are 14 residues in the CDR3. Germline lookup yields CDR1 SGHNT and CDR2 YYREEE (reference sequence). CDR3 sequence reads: CASSWRGRYPEAFF. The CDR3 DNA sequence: TGTGCCAGCAGCTGGCGGGGCAGGTATCCTGAAGCTTTCTTT.

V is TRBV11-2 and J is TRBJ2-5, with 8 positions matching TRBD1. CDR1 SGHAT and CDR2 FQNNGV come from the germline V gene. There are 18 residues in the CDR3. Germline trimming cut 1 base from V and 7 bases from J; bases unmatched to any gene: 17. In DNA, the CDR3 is TGTGCCAGCAGCTTAGTTCCCCTGTTTGACAGGGGAGTAAGGACCCAGTACTTC. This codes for CASSLVPLFDRGVRTQYF. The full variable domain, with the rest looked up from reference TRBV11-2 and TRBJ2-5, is EAGVAQSPRYKIIEKRQSVAFWCNPISGHATLYWYQQILGQGPKLLIQFQNNGVVDDSQLPKDRFSAERLKGVDSTLKIQPAKLEDSAVYLCASSLVPLFDRGVRTQYFGPGTRLLVL.

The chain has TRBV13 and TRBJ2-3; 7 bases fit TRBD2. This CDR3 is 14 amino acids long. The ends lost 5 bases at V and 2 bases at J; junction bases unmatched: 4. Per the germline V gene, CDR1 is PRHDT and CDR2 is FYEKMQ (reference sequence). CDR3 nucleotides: TGTGCCAGCAGCATGCTAGCGGCCACAGATACGCAGTATTTT. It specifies CASSMLAATDTQYF.

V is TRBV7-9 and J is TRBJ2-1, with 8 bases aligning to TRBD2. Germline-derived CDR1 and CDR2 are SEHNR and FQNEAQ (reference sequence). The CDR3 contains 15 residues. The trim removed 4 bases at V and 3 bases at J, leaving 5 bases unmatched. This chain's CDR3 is CASSSGGPLYNEQFF. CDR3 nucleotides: TGTGCCAGCAGCTCGGGGGGGCCTCTCTACAATGAGCAGTTCTTC.

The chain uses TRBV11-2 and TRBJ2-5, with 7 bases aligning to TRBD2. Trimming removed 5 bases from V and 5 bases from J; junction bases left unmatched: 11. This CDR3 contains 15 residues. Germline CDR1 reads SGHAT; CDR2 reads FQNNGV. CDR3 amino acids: CASSPAGTTWETQYF. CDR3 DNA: TGTGCCAGCAGCCCGGCCGGGACTACATGGGAGACCCAGTACTTC.

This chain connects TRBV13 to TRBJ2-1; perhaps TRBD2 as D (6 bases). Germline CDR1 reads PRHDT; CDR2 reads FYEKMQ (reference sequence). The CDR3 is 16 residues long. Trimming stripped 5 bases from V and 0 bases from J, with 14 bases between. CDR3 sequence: CASSPSSASSYNEQFF. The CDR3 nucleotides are TGTGCCAGCAGCCCCTCTAGCGCCAGCTCCTACAATGAGCAGTTCTTC.

CDR3: CASSLTATDPHYGYTF. In DNA, the CDR3 is TGTGCCAGCAGTTTAACCGCGACAGACCCCCACTATGGCTACACCTTC. This chain uses TRBV6-6 with TRBJ1-2; TRBD1 is a possible D gene (5 bases). Germline lookup yields CDR1 MNHNY and CDR2 SVGAGI (reference sequence). This CDR3 has 16 amino acids. V was pared by 4 bases and J by 3 bases, with 18 bases between.

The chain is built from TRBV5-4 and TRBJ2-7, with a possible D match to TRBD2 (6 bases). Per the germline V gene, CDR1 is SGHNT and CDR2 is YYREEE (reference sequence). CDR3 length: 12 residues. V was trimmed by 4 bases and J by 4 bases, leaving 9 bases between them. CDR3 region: CASSRDFYEQYF. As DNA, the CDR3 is TGTGCCAGCAGCAGGGACTTTTACGAGCAGTACTTC.

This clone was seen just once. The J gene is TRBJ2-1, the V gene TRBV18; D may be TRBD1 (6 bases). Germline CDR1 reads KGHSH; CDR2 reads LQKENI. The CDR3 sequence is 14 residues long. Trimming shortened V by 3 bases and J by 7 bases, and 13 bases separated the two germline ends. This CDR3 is CASSPYRVGNEQFF. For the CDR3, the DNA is TGTGCCAGCTCACCTTACAGGGTTGGGAATGAGCAGTTCTTC.

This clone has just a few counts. CDR3 bases: TGTGCCAGTAGTTTCCTAGCGGGGGGAAATGAGCAGTTCTTC. Translation: CASSFLAGGNEQFF. The V and J genes are TRBV19 and TRBJ2-1; 11 bases align to TRBD2. The CDR3 length is 14 residues. With 5 bases clipped from V and 7 bases from J, the junction kept 4 bases outside the gene matches. Looked up from germline, CDR1 is LNHDA and CDR2 is SQIVND (reference sequence).

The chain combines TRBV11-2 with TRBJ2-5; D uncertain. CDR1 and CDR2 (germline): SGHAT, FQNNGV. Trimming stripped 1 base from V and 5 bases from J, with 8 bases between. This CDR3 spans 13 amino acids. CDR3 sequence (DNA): TGTGCCAGCAGCTTAGGTAGCTTGGAGACCCAGTACTTC. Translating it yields CASSLGSLETQYF.

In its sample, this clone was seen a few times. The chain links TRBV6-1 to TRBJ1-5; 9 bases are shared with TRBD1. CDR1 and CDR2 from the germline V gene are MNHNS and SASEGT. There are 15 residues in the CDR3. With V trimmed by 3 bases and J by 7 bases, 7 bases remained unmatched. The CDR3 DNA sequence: TGTGCCAGCAGTGACACAGGGGGCAGTGGGCAGCCCCAGCATTTT. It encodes CASSDTGGSGQPQHF.

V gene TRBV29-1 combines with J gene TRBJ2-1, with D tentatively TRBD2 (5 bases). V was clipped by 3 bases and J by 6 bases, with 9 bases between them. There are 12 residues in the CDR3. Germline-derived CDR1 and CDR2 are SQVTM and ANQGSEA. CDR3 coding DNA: TGCAGCGTTGATTTTAGCGCCAATGAGCAGTTCTTC. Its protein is CSVDFSANEQFF.

CDR3 region: CASSQGHTGAGGPREQFF. As DNA, the CDR3 is TGCGCCAGCAGCCAAGGCCATACTGGAGCGGGAGGGCCCCGTGAGCAGTTCTTC. The rearrangement uses TRBV4-1 and TRBJ2-1; the match to TRBD2 covers 10 bases. The V gene end was trimmed by 1 base and the J gene end by 9 bases; junction bases not matched to a gene: 15. The CDR3 extends over 18 amino acids. The V gene's germline CDR1 is MGHRA and CDR2 YSYEKL.

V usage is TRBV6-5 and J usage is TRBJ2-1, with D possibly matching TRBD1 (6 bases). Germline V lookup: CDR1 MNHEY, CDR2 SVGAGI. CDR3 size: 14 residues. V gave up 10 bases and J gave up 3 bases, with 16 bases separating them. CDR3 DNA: TGTGCCACCCAGGACAGATACAGCTACAATGAGCAGTTCTTC. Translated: CATQDRYSYNEQFF.

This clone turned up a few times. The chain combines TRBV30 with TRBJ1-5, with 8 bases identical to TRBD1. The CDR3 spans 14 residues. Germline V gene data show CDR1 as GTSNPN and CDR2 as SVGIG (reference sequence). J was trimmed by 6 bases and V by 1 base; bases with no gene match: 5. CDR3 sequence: CAWSAGQGSQPQHF. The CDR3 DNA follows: TGTGCCTGGAGTGCCGGACAGGGCAGTCAGCCCCAGCATTTT.

CDR3 in amino acids: CASSLRGGEQFF. The CDR3 DNA reads TGTGCCAGCAGCTTACGGGGGGGTGAGCAGTTCTTC. The genes are TRBV7-9 and TRBJ2-1; 8 nucleotides align to TRBD2. The CDR3 has 12 amino acids. The germline V gene encodes CDR1 SEHNR and CDR2 FQNEAQ (reference sequence). V lost 2 bases, J lost 9 bases, and 0 bases stayed unmatched.

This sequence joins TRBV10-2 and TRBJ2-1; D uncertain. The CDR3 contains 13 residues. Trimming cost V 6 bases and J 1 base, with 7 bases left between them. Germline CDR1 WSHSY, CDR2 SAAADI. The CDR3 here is CASRQSSYNEQFF. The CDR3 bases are TGCGCCAGCAGACAGTCGTCCTACAATGAGCAGTTCTTC.

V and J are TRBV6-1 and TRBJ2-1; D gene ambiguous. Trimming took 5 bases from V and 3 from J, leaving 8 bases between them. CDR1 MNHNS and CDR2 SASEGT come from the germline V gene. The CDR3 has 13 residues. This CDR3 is CASSTSHYNEQFF. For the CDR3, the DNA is TGTGCCAGCAGTACTTCCCACTACAATGAGCAGTTCTTC.

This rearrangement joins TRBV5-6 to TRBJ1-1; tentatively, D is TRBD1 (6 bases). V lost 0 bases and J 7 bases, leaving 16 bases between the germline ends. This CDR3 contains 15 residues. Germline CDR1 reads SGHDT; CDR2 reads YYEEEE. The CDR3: CASSLGGTGMSEAFF. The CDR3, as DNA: TGTGCCAGCAGCTTGGGGGGCACAGGGATGAGTGAAGCTTTCTTT.

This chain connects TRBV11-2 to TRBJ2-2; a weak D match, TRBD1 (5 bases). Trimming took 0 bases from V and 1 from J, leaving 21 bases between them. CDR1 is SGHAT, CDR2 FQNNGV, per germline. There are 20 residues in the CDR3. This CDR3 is CASSLDSRQRMLENTGELFF. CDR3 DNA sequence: TGTGCCAGCAGCTTAGATTCAAGACAGAGAATGCTTGAGAACACCGGGGAGCTGTTTTTT.